Presented here are 9 T cell receptor beta chains from one specimen sequenced in a study of cytomegalovirus exposure and HLA in healthy donors. PCR was performed using 60 Vbeta and 13 Jbeta primers. Data came from immunoSEQ multiplex PCR; TCRdb stores just in-frame clones and leaves some out. The repertoire holds about 160,000 clones, with about 83% as singletons. Source material: PBMCs. Receptors were obtained from a man in his forties in good health and CMV-seropositive.

The chain employs TRBV5-5 and TRBJ2-7; D perhaps matches TRBD1 (5 bases). This CDR3 contains 13 residues. The germline V gene has CDR1 SGHKS and CDR2 YYEKEE (reference sequence). V lost 4 bases, J lost 3 bases, and 11 bases lay in between. The CDR3 DNA sequence: TGTGCCAGCAGCCTCGGACATAGCTACGAGCAGTACTTC. This codes for CASSLGHSYEQYF.

The chain employs TRBV15 and TRBJ1-1; D may be TRBD1 (6 bases). CDR3 length: 16 amino acids. The germline V and J ends were trimmed by 0 bases and 8 bases, with 19 bases remaining between them. The germline gives CDR1 LNHNV, CDR2 YYDKDF (reference sequence). CDR3 sequence: CATSRDPLGGPAEAFF. The CDR3 DNA reads TGTGCCACCAGCAGAGATCCGCTGGGGGGGCCGGCGGAAGCTTTCTTT.

About this clone: At one end, the junction sequence differs from germline, possibly due to a read error. This rearrangement joins TRBV7-2 to TRBJ2-5; a possible D gene is TRBD2 (6 bases). CDR3 length equals 15 residues. Germline V lookup: CDR1 SGHTA, CDR2 FQGNSA. This chain's CDR3 is CASSWGSSAQKTQYF. The CDR3 bases are TGTGCCAGCAGCTGGGGTTCTAGCGCCCAAAAGACCCAGTACTTC.

Only a few counts were recorded for this clone. The rearrangement joins TRBV15 to TRBJ2-1; the match to TRBD2 covers 8 bases. The CDR3 runs 17 residues. The trim removed 0 bases at V and 5 bases at J, leaving 9 bases unmatched. The germline V gene encodes CDR1 LNHNV and CDR2 YYDKDF (reference sequence). This chain's CDR3 is CATSRDFRLAHHNEQFF. The CDR3, as DNA: TGTGCCACCAGCAGAGATTTCAGACTAGCGCATCACAATGAGCAGTTCTTC.

The chain carries TRBV7-3 and TRBJ2-2; TRBD2 agrees at 15 bases. Trimming at V came to 5 bases and at J to 4 bases, leaving 2 bases not matched to a gene. Germline lookup yields CDR1 SGHTA and CDR2 FQGTGA. There are 16 residues in the CDR3. DNA of the CDR3: TGTGCCAGCAGCCGGGGACTAGCGGGAGGCACCGGGGAGCTGTTTTTT. Translating it yields CASSRGLAGGTGELFF.

The J gene is TRBJ2-1, the V gene TRBV7-9; maybe TRBD2 (6 bases). The CDR3 is 16 amino acids. V gave up 5 bases and J gave up 4 bases, with 18 bases separating them. Germline V lookup: CDR1 SEHNR, CDR2 FQNEAQ (reference sequence). The chain's CDR3 is CASSPKLAPTYNEQFF. As DNA, the CDR3 is TGTGCCAGCAGCCCCAAACTAGCCCCCACTTACAATGAGCAGTTCTTC.

CDR3 sequence (DNA): TGTGCCATCAGTGAAGGGCTAGCGATTAGCACCGGGGAGCTGTTTTTT. This encodes CAISEGLAISTGELFF. V is TRBV10-3 and J is TRBJ2-2; D might be TRBD2 (6 bases). Germline CDR1 ENHRY, CDR2 SYGVKD. The CDR3 sequence is 16 residues long. Trimming took off 3 bases at V and 4 bases at J, with 15 bases between the two ends.

V and J are TRBV5-4 and TRBJ2-3; 10 nucleotides match TRBD2. Germline V gene lookup returns CDR1 SGHNT and CDR2 YYREEE (reference sequence). CDR3 size: 15 residues. V shed 4 bases and J 6 bases; nucleotides not matched to a gene: 8. CDR3 coding DNA: TGTGCCAGCAGCAGGAAGCGGGAGGGCCAGGATACGCAGTATTTT. Protein product: CASSRKREGQDTQYF. Based on the CDR3 plus reference TRBV5-4 and TRBJ2-3, the full variable domain is ETGVTQSPTHLIKTRGQQVTLRCSSQSGHNTVSWYQQALGQGPQFIFQYYREEENGRGNFPPRFSGLQFPNYSSELNVNALELDDSALYLCASSRKREGQDTQYFGPGTRLTVL.

The rearrangement uses TRBV28 and TRBJ1-4; TRBD1 matches 9 bases. The CDR3 is made up of 14 amino acids. CDR1 and CDR2 from the germline V gene are MDHEN and SYDVKM. Trimming at V came to 6 bases and at J to 7 bases, leaving 6 bases not matched to a gene. CDR3 DNA sequence: TGTGCCAGCAGACCCGGGACAGGGAGTGAAAAACTGTTTTTT. This codes for CASRPGTGSEKLFF.